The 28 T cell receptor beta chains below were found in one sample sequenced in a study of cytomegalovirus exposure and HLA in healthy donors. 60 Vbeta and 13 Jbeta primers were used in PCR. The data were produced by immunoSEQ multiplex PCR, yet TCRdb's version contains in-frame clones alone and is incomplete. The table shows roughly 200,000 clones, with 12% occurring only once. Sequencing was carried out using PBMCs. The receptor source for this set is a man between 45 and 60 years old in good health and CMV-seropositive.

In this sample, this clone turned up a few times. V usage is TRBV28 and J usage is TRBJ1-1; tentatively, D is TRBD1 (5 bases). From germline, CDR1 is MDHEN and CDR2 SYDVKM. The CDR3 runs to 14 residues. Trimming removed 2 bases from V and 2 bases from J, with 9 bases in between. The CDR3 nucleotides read TGTGCCAGCAGTTTAACAGGAATAAACACTGAAGCTTTCTTT. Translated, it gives CASSLTGINTEAFF.

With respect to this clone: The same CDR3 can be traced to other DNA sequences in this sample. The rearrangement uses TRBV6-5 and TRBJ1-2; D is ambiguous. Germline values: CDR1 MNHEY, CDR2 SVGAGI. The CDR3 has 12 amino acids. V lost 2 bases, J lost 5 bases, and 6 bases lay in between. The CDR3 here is CASSYRGYGYTF. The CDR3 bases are TGTGCCAGCAGTTACCGGGGTTATGGCTACACCTTC.

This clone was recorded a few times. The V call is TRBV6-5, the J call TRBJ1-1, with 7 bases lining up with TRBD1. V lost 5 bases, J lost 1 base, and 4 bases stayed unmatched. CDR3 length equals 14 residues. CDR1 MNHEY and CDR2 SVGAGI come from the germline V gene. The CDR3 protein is CASSRGQRNTEAFF. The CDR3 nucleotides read TGTGCCAGCAGTAGGGGACAGCGGAACACTGAAGCTTTCTTT.

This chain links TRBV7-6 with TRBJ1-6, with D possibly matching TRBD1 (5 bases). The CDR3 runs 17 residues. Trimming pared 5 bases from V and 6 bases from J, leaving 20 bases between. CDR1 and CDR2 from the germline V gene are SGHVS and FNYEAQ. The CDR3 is CASSLYPDRPTNSPLHF. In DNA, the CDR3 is TGTGCCAGCAGCCTCTATCCCGACAGACCCACTAATTCACCCCTCCACTTT.

CDR3 in amino acids: CASSLGKRGREKLFF. In DNA form, the CDR3 reads TGTGCCAGCAGCTTGGGGAAGAGGGGGCGTGAAAAACTGTTTTTT. This chain links TRBV7-9 with TRBJ1-4, with TRBD1 matching over 7 bases. Unmatched junction bases numbered 8, after V lost 3 bases and J lost 7 bases. Germline V gene sequence: CDR1 SEHNR, CDR2 FQNEAQ (reference sequence). CDR3 length: 15 amino acids.

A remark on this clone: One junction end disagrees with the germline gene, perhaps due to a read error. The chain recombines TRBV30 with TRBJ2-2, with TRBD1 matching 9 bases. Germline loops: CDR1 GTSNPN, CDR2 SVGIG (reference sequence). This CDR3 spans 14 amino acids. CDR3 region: CAWSWTGATGEMFF. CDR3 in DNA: TGTGCCTGGAGCTGGACAGGGGCCACCGGGGAGATGTTTTTT.

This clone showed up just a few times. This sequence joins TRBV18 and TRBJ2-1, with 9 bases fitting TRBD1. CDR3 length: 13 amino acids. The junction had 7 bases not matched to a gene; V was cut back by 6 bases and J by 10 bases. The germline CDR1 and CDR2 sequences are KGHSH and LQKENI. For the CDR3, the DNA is TGTGCCAGCTCCCCCGGGACAGGGCCCGAGCAGTTCTTC. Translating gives CASSPGTGPEQFF.

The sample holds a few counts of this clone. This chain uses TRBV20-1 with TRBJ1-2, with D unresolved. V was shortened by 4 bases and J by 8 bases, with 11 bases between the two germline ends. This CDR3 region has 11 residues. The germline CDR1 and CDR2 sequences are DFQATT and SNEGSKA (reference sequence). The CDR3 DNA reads TGCAGTGCTACGAGGGAAGTGGGCTACACCTTC. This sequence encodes CSATREVGYTF.

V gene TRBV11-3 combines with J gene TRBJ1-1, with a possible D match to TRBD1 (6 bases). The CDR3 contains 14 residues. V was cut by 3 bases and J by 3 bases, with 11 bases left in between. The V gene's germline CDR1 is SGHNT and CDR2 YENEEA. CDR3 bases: TGTGCCAGCAGCTTTGACAGGTGGGACACTGAAGCTTTCTTT. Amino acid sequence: CASSFDRWDTEAFF.

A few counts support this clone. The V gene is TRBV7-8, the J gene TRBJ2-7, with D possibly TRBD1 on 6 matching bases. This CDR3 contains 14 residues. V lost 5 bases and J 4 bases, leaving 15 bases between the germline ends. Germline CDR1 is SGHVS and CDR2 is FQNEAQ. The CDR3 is CASSLDRSLYEQYV. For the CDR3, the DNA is TGTGCCAGCAGCCTCGACAGGTCCTTGTACGAGCAGTACGTC.

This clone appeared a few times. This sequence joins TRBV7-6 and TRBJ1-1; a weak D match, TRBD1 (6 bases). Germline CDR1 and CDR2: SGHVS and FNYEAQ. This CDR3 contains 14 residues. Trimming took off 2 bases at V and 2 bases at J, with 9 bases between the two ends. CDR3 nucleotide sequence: TGTGCCAGCAGCTTACTAGGGACAAACACTGAAGCTTTCTTT. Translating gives CASSLLGTNTEAFF.

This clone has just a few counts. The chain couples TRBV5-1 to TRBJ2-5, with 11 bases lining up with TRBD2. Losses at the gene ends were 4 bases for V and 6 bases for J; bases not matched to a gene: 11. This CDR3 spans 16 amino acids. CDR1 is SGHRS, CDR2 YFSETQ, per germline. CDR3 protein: CASSQTSGGSWKTQYF. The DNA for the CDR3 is TGCGCCAGCAGCCAAACTAGCGGGGGAAGTTGGAAGACCCAGTACTTC.

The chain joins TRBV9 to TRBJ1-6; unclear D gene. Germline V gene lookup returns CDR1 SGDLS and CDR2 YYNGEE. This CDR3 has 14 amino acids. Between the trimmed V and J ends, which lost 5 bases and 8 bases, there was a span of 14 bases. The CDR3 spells CASSARFEDSPLHF. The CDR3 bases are TGTGCCAGCAGTGCTAGGTTTGAAGATTCACCCCTCCACTTT.

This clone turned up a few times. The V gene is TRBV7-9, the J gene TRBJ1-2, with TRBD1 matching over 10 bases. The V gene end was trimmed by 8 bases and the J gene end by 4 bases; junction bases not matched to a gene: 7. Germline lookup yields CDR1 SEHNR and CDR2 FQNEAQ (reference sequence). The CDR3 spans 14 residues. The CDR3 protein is CASFSGTGVYGYTF. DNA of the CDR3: TGTGCCAGCTTCTCGGGGACAGGGGTCTATGGCTACACCTTC.

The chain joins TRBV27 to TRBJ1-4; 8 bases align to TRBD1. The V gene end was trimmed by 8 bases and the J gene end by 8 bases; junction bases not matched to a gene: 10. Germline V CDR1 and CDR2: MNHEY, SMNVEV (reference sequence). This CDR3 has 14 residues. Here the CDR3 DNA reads TGTGCCAGCGGGCGGACAGGGCCAAGAGAAAAACTGTTTTTT. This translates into CASGRTGPREKLFF.

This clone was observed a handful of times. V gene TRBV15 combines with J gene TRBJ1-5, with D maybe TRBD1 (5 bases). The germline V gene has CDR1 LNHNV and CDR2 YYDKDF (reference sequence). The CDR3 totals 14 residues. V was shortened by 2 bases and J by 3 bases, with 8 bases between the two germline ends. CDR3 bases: TGTGCCACCAGCAGAAGGGGCCTCAATCAGCCCCAGCATTTT. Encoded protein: CATSRRGLNQPQHF. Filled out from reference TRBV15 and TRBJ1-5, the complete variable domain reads DAMVIQNPRYQVTQFGKPVTLSCSQTLNHNVMYWYQQKSSQAPKLLFHYYDKDFNNEADTPDNFQSRRPNTSFCFLDIRSPGLGDTAMYLCATSRRGLNQPQHFGDGTRLSIL.

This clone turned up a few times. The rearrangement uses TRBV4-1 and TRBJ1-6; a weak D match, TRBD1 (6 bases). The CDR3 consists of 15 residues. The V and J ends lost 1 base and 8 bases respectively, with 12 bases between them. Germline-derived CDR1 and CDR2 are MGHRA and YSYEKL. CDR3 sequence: CASSQVIGGHSPLHF. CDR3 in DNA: TGCGCCAGCAGCCAAGTTATAGGGGGTCATTCACCCCTCCACTTT.

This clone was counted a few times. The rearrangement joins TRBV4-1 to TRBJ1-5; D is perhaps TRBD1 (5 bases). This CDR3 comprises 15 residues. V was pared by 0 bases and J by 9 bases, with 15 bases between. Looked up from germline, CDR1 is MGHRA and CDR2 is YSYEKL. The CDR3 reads CASSQEGDFSGPQHF. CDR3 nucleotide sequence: TGCGCCAGCAGCCAAGAGGGGGACTTTTCGGGGCCCCAGCATTTT.

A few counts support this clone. This chain's CDR3 is CASSWTVRDSPLHF. The CDR3 DNA sequence: TGTGCCAGCAGCTGGACAGTGAGAGATTCACCCCTCCACTTT. The V gene is TRBV13, the J gene TRBJ1-6, with TRBD1 as a possible D gene (6 bases). Germline CDR1 PRHDT, CDR2 FYEKMQ (reference sequence). Trimming stripped 4 bases from V and 8 bases from J, with 12 bases between. The CDR3 totals 14 residues.

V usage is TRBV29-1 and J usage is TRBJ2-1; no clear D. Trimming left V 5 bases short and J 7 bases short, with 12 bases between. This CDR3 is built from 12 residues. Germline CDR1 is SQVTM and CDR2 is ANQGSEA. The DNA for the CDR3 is TGCAGCGTTTCTCCAGCCAGGAATGAGCAGTTCTTC. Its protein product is CSVSPARNEQFF.

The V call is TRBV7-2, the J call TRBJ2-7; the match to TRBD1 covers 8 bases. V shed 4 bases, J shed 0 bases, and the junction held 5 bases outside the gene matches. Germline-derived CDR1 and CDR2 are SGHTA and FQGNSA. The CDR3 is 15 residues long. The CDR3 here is CASSSDRVSSYEQYF. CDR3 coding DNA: TGTGCCAGCAGCTCGGACAGGGTAAGCTCCTACGAGCAGTACTTC.

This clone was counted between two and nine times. The CDR3: CASNAKGQGAGEQYF. Written as DNA, the CDR3 is TGTGCCAGCAACGCAAAGGGACAGGGGGCAGGCGAGCAGTACTTC. The chain links TRBV2 to TRBJ2-7, with 12 nucleotides matching TRBD1. Germline V gene sequence: CDR1 SNHLY, CDR2 FYNNEI. V dropped 7 bases and J dropped 6; count of bases not matched to a gene: 10. The length of the CDR3 is 15 residues.

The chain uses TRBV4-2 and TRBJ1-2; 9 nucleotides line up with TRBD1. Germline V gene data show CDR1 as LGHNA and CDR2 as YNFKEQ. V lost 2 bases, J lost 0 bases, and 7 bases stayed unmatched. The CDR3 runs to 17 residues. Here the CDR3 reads CASSQSGQGYANYGYTF. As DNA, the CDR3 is TGTGCCAGCAGCCAATCGGGACAGGGCTACGCTAACTATGGCTACACCTTC.

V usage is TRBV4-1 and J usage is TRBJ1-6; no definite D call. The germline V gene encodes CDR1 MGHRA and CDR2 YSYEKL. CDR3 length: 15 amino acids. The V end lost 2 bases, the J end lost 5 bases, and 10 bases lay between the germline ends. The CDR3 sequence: CASSQRQGNNSPLHF. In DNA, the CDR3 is TGCGCCAGCAGCCAAAGACAAGGCAATAATTCACCCCTCCACTTT.

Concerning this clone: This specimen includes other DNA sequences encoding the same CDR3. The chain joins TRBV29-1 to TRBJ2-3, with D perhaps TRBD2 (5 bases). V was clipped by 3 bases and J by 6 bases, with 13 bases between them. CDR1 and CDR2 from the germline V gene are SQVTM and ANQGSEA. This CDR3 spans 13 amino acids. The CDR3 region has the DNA TGCAGCGTTGACGGCGGAGGCGCGGATACGCAGTATTTT. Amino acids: CSVDGGGADTQYF.

CDR3 sequence: CASSFLGANVLTF. The CDR3 DNA is TGTGCCAGTAGCTTCCTGGGGGCCAACGTCCTGACTTTC. The rearrangement uses TRBV19 and TRBJ2-6; D unresolved. The CDR3 extends over 13 amino acids. Germline values: CDR1 LNHDA, CDR2 SQIVND (reference sequence). Trimming removed 6 bases at V and 4 bases at J, with 7 bases between.

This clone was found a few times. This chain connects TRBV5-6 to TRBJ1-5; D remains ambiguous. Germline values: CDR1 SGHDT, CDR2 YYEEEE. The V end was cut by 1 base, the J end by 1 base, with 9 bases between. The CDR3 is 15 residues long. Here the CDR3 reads CASSLRGGSNQPQHF. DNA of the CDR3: TGTGCCAGCAGCTTGAGAGGCGGGAGCAATCAGCCCCAGCATTTT. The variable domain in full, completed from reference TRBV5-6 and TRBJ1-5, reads DAGVTQSPTHLIKTRGQQVTLRCSPKSGHDTVSWYQQALGQGPQFIFQYYEEEERQRGNFPDRFSGHQFPNYSSELNVNALLLGDSALYLCASSLRGGSNQPQHFGDGTRLSIL.

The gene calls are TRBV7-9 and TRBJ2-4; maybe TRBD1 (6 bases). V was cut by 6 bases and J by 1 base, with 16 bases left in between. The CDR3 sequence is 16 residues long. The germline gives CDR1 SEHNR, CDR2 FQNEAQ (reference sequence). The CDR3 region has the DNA TGTGCCAGCAGACCTGGACCCCAGGGGGCCAAAAACATTCAGTACTTC. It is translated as CASRPGPQGAKNIQYF.